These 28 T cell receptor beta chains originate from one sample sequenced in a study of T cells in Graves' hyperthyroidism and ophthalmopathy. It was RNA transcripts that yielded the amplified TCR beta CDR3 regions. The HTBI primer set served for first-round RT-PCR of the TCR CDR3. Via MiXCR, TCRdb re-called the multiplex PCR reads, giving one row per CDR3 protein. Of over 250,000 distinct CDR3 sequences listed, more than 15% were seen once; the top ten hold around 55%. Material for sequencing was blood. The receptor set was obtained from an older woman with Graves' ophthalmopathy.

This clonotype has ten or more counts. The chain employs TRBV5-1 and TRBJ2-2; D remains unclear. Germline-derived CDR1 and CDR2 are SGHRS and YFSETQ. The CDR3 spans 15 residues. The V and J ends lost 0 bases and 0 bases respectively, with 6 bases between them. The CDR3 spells CASSLARTNTGELFF. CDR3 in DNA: TGCGCCAGCAGCTTGGCTAGGACGAACACCGGGGAGCTGTTTTTT.

CDR3 sequence: CASRNRGRTETQYF. The DNA of the CDR3 is TGTGCCAGCAGGAACAGGGGGCGCACAGAGACCCAGTACTTC. The V call is TRBV14, the J call TRBJ2-5, with 9 bases that match TRBD1. There are 14 residues in the CDR3. V lost 6 bases to trimming and J lost 4 bases; unmatched junction nucleotides: 6. The germline gives CDR1 SGHDN, CDR2 FVKESK.

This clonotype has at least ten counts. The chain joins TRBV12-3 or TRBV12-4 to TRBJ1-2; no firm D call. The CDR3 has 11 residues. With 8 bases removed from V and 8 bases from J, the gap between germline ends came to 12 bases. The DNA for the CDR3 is TGTGCCAGCTCCCGTTTTGGGGGCTACACCTTC. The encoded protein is CASSRFGGYTF.

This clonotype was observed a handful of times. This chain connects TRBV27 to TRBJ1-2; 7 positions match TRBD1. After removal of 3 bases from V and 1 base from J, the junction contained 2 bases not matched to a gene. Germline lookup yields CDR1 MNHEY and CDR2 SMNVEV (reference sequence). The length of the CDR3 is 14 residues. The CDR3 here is CASSFGQDNYGYTF. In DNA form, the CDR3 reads TGTGCCAGCAGTTTCGGACAGGATAACTATGGCTACACCTTC.

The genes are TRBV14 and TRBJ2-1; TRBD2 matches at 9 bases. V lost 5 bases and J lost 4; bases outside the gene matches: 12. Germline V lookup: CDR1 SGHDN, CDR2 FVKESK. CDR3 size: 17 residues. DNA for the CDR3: TGTGCCAGCAGCTTTCTAGCGGGACCCAACCTATACAATGAGCAGTTCTTC. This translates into CASSFLAGPNLYNEQFF.

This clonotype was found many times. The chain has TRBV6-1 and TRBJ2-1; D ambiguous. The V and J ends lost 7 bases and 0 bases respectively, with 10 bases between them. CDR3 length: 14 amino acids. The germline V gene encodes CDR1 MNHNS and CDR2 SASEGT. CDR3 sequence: CASKDGSSYNEQFF. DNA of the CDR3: TGTGCCAGCAAAGACGGTAGCTCCTACAATGAGCAGTTCTTC.

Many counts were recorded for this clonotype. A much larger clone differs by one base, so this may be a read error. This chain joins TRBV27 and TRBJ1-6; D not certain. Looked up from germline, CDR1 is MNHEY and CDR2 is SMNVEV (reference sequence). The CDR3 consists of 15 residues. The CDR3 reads CANSSMLAGDSPLHF. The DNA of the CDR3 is TGTGCCAACAGTTCCATGTTAGCCGGGGATTCACCCCTCCACTTT.

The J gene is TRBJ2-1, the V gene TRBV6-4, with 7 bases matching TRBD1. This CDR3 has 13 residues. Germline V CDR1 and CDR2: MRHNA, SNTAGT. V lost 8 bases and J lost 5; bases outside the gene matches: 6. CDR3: CASGVDRNNEQFF. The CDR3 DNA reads TGTGCCAGCGGCGTGGACAGGAACAATGAGCAGTTCTTC.

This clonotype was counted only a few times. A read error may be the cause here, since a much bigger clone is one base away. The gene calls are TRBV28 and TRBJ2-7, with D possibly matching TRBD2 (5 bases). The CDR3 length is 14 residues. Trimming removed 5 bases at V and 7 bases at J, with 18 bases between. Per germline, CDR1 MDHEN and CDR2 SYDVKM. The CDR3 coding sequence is TGTGCCAGCAGTGCCCTTCAGGAGGCGCAAGAGCAGTACTTC. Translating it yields CASSALQEAQEQYF.

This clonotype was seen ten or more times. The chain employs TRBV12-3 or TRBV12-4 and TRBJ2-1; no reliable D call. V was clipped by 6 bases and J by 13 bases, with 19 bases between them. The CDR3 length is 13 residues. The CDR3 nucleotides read TGTGCCAGCAGCTCAGTCCAGCAGGCAGGTCAGTTCTTC. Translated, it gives CASSSVQQAGQFF.

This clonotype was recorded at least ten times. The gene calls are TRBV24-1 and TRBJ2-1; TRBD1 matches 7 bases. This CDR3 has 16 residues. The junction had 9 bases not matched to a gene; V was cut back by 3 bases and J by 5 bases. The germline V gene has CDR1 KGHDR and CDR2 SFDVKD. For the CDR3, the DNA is TGTGCCACCAGTGATCGGCCGACAGGGTTGCACAATGAGCAGTTCTTC. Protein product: CATSDRPTGLHNEQFF.

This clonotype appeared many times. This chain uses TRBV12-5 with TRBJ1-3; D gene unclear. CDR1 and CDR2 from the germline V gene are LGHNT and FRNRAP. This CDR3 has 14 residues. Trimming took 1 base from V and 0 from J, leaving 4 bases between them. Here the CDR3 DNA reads TGTGCTAGTGGTTTGGGGATCTCTGGAAACACCATATATTTT. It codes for CASGLGISGNTIYF.

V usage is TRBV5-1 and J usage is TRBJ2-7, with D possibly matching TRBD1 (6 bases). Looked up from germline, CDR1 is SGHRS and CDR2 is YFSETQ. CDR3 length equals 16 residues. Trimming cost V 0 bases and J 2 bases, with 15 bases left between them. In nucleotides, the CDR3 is TGCGCCAGCAGCTTGGTTGCCAGGGGTCGCCCCTACGAGCAGTACTTC. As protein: CASSLVARGRPYEQYF.

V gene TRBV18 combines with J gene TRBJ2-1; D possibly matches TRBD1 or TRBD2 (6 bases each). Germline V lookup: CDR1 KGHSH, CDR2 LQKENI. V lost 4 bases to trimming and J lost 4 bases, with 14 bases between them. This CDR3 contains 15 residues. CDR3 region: CASSLRGRIYNEQFF. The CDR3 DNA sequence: TGTGCCAGCTCACTTCGGGGGCGTATTTACAATGAGCAGTTCTTC. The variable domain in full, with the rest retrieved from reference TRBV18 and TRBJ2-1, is NAGVMQNPRHLVRRRGQEARLRCSPMKGHSHVYWYRQLPEEGLKFMVYLQKENIIDESGMPKERFSAEFPKEGPSILRIQQVVRGDSAAYFCASSLRGRIYNEQFFGPGTRLTVL.

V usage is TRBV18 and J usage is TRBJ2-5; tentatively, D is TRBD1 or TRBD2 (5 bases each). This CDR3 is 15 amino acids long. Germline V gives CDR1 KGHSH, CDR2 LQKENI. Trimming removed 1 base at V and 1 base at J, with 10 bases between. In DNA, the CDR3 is TGTGCCAGCTCACCACAGGTGGGACCCCAAGAGACCCAGTACTTC. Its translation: CASSPQVGPQETQYF. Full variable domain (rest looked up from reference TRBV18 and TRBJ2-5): NAGVMQNPRHLVRRRGQEARLRCSPMKGHSHVYWYRQLPEEGLKFMVYLQKENIIDESGMPKERFSAEFPKEGPSILRIQQVVRGDSAAYFCASSPQVGPQETQYFGPGTRLLVL.

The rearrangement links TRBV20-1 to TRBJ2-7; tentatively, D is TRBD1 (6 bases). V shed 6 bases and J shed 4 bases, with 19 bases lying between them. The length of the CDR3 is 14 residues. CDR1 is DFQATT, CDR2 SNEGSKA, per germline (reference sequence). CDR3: CSAYPGQMGYEQYF. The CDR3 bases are TGCAGTGCCTACCCCGGACAGATGGGGTACGAGCAGTACTTC.

The CDR3 reads CASSQDGESNTEAFF. As DNA, the CDR3 is TGCGCCAGCAGCCAAGATGGGGAATCGAACACTGAAGCTTTCTTT. The chain is built from TRBV4-3 and TRBJ1-1; D unresolved. Germline-derived CDR1 and CDR2 are LGHNA and YSLEER. V was pared by 0 bases and J by 1 base, with 9 bases between. The CDR3 spans 15 residues.

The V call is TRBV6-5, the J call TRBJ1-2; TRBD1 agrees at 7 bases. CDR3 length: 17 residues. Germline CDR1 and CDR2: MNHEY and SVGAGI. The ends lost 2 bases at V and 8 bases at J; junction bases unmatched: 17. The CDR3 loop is CASSYDRVQSSFSGYTF. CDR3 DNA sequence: TGTGCCAGCAGTTACGACAGGGTACAAAGCTCGTTCTCGGGCTACACCTTC.

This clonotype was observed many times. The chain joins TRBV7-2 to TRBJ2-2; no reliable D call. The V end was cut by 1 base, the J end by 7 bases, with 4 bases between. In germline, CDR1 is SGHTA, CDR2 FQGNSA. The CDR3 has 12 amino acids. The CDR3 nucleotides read TGTGCCAGCAGCTTAGAGGGCGGGGAGCTGTTTTTT. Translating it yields CASSLEGGELFF.

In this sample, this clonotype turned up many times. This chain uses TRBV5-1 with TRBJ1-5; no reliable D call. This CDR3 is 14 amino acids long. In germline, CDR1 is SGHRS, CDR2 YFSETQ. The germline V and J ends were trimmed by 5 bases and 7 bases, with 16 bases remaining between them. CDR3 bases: TGCGCCAGCAGTCCTTGGGGAACGGGACAGCCCCAGCATTTT. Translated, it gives CASSPWGTGQPQHF.

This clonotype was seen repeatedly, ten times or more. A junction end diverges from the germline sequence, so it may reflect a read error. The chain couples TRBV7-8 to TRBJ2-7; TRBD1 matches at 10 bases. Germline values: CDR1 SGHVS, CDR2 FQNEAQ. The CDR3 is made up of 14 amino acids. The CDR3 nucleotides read TGTGCCAGCAGCTATGGGACAGGGGCCTACAAGCAGTACTTC. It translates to CASSYGTGAYKQYF.

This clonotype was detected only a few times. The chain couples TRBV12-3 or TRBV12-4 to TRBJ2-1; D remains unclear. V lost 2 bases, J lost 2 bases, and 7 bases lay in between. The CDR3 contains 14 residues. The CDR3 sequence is CASSLLDPYNEQFF. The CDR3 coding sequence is TGTGCCAGCAGTTTACTGGACCCCTACAATGAGCAGTTCTTC.

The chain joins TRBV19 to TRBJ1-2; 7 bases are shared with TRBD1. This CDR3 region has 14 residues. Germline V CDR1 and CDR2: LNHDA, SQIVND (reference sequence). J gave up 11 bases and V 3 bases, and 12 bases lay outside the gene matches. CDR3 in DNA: TGTGCCAGTAGTATCGGGAGGGACAGACCTAAGTACACCTTC. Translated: CASSIGRDRPKYTF.

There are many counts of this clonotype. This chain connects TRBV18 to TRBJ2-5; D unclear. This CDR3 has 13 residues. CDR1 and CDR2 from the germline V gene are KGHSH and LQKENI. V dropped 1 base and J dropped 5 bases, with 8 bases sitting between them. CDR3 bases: TGTGCCAGCTCACCACGTCAGGTCGAGACCCAGTACTTC. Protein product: CASSPRQVETQYF.

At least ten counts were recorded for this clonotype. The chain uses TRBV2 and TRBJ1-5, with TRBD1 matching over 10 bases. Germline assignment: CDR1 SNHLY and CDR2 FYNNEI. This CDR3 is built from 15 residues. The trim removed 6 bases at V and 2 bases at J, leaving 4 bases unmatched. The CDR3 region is CASSLDRGGNQPQHF. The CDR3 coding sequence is TGTGCCAGCAGCCTGGACAGGGGGGGCAATCAGCCCCAGCATTTT.

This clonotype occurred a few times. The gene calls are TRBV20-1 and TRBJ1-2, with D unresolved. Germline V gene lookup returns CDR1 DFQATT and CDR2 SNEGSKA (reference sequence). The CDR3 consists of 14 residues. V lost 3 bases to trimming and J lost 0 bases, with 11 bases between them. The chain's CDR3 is CSARLPAANYGYTF. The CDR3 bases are TGCAGTGCTAGGCTTCCAGCGGCTAACTATGGCTACACCTTC.

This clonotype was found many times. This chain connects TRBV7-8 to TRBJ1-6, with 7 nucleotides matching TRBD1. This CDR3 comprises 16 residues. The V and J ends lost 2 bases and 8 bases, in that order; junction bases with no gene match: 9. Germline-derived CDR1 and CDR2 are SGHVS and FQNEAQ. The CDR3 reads CASSLRTGTEYSPLHF. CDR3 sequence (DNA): TGTGCCAGCAGCTTAAGGACCGGGACAGAATATTCACCCCTCCACTTT.

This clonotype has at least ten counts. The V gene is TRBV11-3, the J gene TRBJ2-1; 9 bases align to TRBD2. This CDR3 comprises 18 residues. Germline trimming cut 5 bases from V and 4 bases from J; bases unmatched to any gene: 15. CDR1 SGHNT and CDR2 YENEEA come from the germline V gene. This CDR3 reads CASSPYPSGISGYNEQFF. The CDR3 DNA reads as TGTGCCAGCAGCCCCTACCCTAGCGGGATTTCGGGGTACAATGAGCAGTTCTTC.